The 28 T cell receptor beta chains below come from one sample, sequenced in a study of identical twins (dated by TCRdb to the mid-2010s). The library was built by means of 5' RACE. Sequenced on an Illumina HiSeq 2000. TCRdb reworked the public reads: Q25 trimming with fastp, MiXCR clone assembly, productive beta chains retained. Here each entry gathers all rows of one CDR3 protein and keeps the most common genes and DNA. The sample contains about 920,000 distinct CDR3 sequences, around an eighth of them found a single time. The ten largest account for roughly 1.5% of the sample. This same sample was also part of a study on yellow fever vaccine responses in identical twins.

The sequenced material came from PBMCs. Every receptor here comes from a young woman in good health.

This clonotype came up a few times. This sequence joins TRBV28 and TRBJ2-7; 7 bases match TRBD2. The CDR3 is 14 residues long. Trimming took 7 bases from V and 0 from J; bases not matched to a gene: 6. CDR1 and CDR2 (germline): MDHEN, SYDVKM. The CDR3 DNA is TGTGCCAGCACCCCGGGCGGGAGCTCCTACGAGCAGTACTTC. Residues: CASTPGGSSYEQYF.

Ten or more counts support this clonotype. The chain uses TRBV4-2 and TRBJ2-2, with TRBD2 matching over 13 bases. V lost 2 bases and J lost 2; bases outside the gene matches: 8. From germline, CDR1 is LGHNA and CDR2 YNFKEQ. This CDR3 is 19 amino acids long. CDR3 in amino acids: CASSQRELAGGPNTGELFF. The CDR3, as DNA: TGTGCCAGCAGCCAAAGGGAACTAGCGGGAGGGCCTAACACCGGGGAGCTGTTTTTT.

In its sample, this clonotype was seen a few times. The chain links TRBV6-6 to TRBJ2-7, with D unresolved. The CDR3 has 13 amino acids. Trimming shortened V by 2 bases and J by 6 bases, and 11 bases separated the two germline ends. Germline CDR1 MNHNY, CDR2 SVGAGI (reference sequence). The CDR3: CASSYGLLSEQYV. DNA for the CDR3: TGTGCCAGCAGTTACGGCCTCCTAAGCGAGCAGTACGTC.

This chain links TRBV20-1 with TRBJ2-3, with 9 bases lining up with TRBD2. The CDR3 has 16 residues. The V gene's germline CDR1 is DFQATT and CDR2 SNEGSKA (reference sequence). The V and J ends lost 3 bases and 6 bases, in that order; junction bases with no gene match: 13. The DNA for the CDR3 is TGCAGTGCTAGGCCCCCTGACGCGGGAGGGCCGGATACGCAGTATTTT. This gives the protein CSARPPDAGGPDTQYF.

This clonotype has a count of ten or more. The rearrangement joins TRBV7-9 to TRBJ2-2; D may match TRBD1 or TRBD2 (5 bases each). Trimming removed 2 bases from V and 5 bases from J, with 12 bases in between. The CDR3 totals 15 residues. Germline-derived CDR1 and CDR2 are SEHNR and FQNEAQ (reference sequence). CDR3 amino acids: CASSLMGELTGELFF. The CDR3, as DNA: TGTGCCAGCAGCTTAATGGGGGAATTGACCGGGGAGCTGTTTTTT.

A few counts support this clonotype. The V call is TRBV5-1, the J call TRBJ2-7; 10 bases are shared with TRBD2. This CDR3 contains 15 residues. V shed 0 bases, J shed 7 bases, and the junction held 7 bases outside the gene matches. CDR1 and CDR2 from the germline V gene are SGHRS and YFSETQ. CDR3 bases: TGCGCCAGCAGCTTGGCCCCGGGACTAGCGATTGAGCAGTACTTC. This gives the protein CASSLAPGLAIEQYF. Filled out from reference TRBV5-1 and TRBJ2-7, the complete variable domain reads KAGVTQTPRYLIKTRGQQVTLSCSPISGHRSVSWYQQTPGQGLQFLFEYFSETQRNKGNFPGRFSGRQFSNSRSEMNVSTLELGDSALYLCASSLAPGLAIEQYFGPGTRLTVT.

V is TRBV12-3 or TRBV12-4 and J is TRBJ2-3; the D is unclear. V was trimmed by 1 base and J by 2 bases, leaving 13 bases between them. The CDR3 is 16 amino acids. CDR3 amino acids: CASSLEDQRTTDTQYF. CDR3 coding DNA: TGTGCCAGCAGTTTAGAAGATCAGAGAACCACAGATACGCAGTATTTT.

The DNA for the CDR3 is TGTGCCATCAGTGAGTCGACAGGGGTTGAGCAGTACGTC. This encodes CAISESTGVEQYV. The chain joins TRBV10-3 to TRBJ2-7, with 8 bases that match TRBD1. V trimming: 0 bases; J trimming: 7 bases; junction bases outside the gene matches: 2. The CDR3 is made up of 13 amino acids. Germline CDR1 reads ENHRY; CDR2 reads SYGVKD.

The J gene is TRBJ2-1, the V gene TRBV5-4, with D tentatively TRBD2 (6 bases). Germline V gene sequence: CDR1 SGHNT, CDR2 YYREEE (reference sequence). The V end lost 2 bases, the J end lost 7 bases, and 16 bases lay between the germline ends. The CDR3 loop spans 15 amino acids. The CDR3 nucleotides read TGTGCCAGCAGCTTCGGAGGGAGTGGATGGAATGAGCAGTTCTTC. Residues: CASSFGGSGWNEQFF.

This clonotype was seen many times. One end of the junction fails to match germline, which may point to a read error. The chain uses TRBV5-1 and TRBJ2-1; TRBD2 aligns across 9 bases. Germline V CDR1 and CDR2: SGHRS, YFSETQ. The CDR3 has 15 residues. The CDR3 region has the DNA TGTGCCAGCAGCTTCCGACTAGCGGCCAACAATGAGCAGTTCTTC. This codes for CASSFRLAANNEQFF.

The gene calls are TRBV5-1 and TRBJ1-1; possible D gene TRBD1, 6 bases. The CDR3 totals 15 residues. Germline CDR1 reads SGHRS; CDR2 reads YFSETQ. Trimming shortened V by 1 base and J by 5 bases, and 15 bases separated the two germline ends. The CDR3 loop reads CASSLFPGAETEAFF. In DNA, the CDR3 is TGCGCCAGCAGCTTGTTTCCGGGGGCGGAAACTGAAGCTTTCTTT.

This clonotype appeared a few times. The gene calls are TRBV12-3 or TRBV12-4 and TRBJ2-1; 7 bases map to TRBD1. The CDR3 has 20 amino acids. After removal of 5 bases from V and 5 bases from J, the junction contained 24 bases not matched to a gene. CDR3 sequence (DNA): TGTGCCAGCAGTCCCGGACAGGCGGCTACGGCCCCCGGCGGCAACAATGAGCAGTTCTTC. This gives the protein CASSPGQAATAPGGNNEQFF.

The chain recombines TRBV11-3 with TRBJ2-1, with 11 bases that match TRBD2. V trimming: 4 bases; J trimming: 4 bases; junction bases outside the gene matches: 6. The CDR3 is 16 residues long. The V gene's germline CDR1 is SGHNT and CDR2 YENEEA. CDR3 protein: CASSSLSGRGYNEQFF. In DNA form, the CDR3 reads TGTGCCAGCAGCTCCCTTAGCGGGAGGGGGTACAATGAGCAGTTCTTC.

The chain employs TRBV9 and TRBJ2-7, with D maybe TRBD1 (6 bases). Between the trimmed V and J ends, which lost 3 bases and 5 bases, there was a span of 9 bases. This CDR3 is built from 12 residues. CDR1 SGDLS and CDR2 YYNGEE come from the germline V gene. CDR3 sequence (DNA): TGTGCCAGCAGCGCCAGGGGCGACGAGCAGTACTTC. Its protein is CASSARGDEQYF.

The chain uses TRBV2 and TRBJ2-2, with 9 bases matching TRBD2. There are 16 residues in the CDR3. Germline values: CDR1 SNHLY, CDR2 FYNNEI. With 6 bases clipped from V and 4 bases from J, the junction kept 9 bases outside the gene matches. As DNA, the CDR3 is TGTGCCAGCAGCGGACCTAGCGGGATTTTCACCGGGGAGCTGTTTTTT. It specifies CASSGPSGIFTGELFF.

V and J are TRBV24-1 and TRBJ2-1, with 9 bases aligning to TRBD1. There are 18 residues in the CDR3. Germline CDR1 reads KGHDR; CDR2 reads SFDVKD. Trimming took 4 bases from V and 3 from J; bases not matched to a gene: 12. CDR3 sequence reads: CATSDPSGRDRDYNEQFF. CDR3 nucleotide sequence: TGTGCCACCAGTGACCCTTCAGGCCGGGACAGGGACTACAATGAGCAGTTCTTC.

To note about this clonotype: At one end the junction does not follow the germline gene, possibly because of a read error. V gene TRBV7-6 combines with J gene TRBJ2-3; 13 bases agree with TRBD2. This CDR3 comprises 17 residues. CDR1 is SGHVS, CDR2 FNYEAQ, per germline. For the CDR3, the DNA is TGTGCCGGCAGCACCAGGACTAGCGGGGGTAACACAGATACGCAGTATTTT. Amino acid sequence: CAGSTRTSGGNTDTQYF.

Only a few counts were recorded for this clonotype. The rearrangement links TRBV10-3 to TRBJ2-5; possibly TRBD1 for D (6 bases). Trimming removed 1 base at V and 2 bases at J, with 8 bases between. Germline lookup yields CDR1 ENHRY and CDR2 SYGVKD. The CDR3 sequence is 14 residues long. CDR3 nucleotides: TGTGCCATCAGTGAGTGGGGGCTTCAAGAGACCCAGTACTTC. Translated: CAISEWGLQETQYF.

This clonotype was recorded a few times. V gene TRBV20-1 combines with J gene TRBJ2-1, with D possibly being TRBD2 (5 bases). Germline CDR1 DFQATT, CDR2 SNEGSKA (reference sequence). The CDR3 sequence is 13 residues long. Deletions cut 0 bases from V and 10 bases from J, with 13 bases between. CDR3 bases: TGCAGTGCTAGAGATTGGTTCGGCGGGGAGCAGTTCTTC. The encoded protein is CSARDWFGGEQFF.

The V call is TRBV5-6, the J call TRBJ1-1; weak D call: TRBD1 (5 bases). V dropped 4 bases and J dropped 5 bases, with 12 bases sitting between them. Germline lookup yields CDR1 SGHDT and CDR2 YYEEEE. This CDR3 comprises 13 residues. Here the CDR3 DNA reads TGTGCCAGCAGCCCGAGGGGTTGGACTGAAGCTTTCTTT. Translation gives CASSPRGWTEAFF. Based on the CDR3 plus reference TRBV5-6 and TRBJ1-1, the full variable domain is DAGVTQSPTHLIKTRGQQVTLRCSPKSGHDTVSWYQQALGQGPQFIFQYYEEEERQRGNFPDRFSGHQFPNYSSELNVNALLLGDSALYLCASSPRGWTEAFFGQGTRLTVV.

This clonotype occurred a few times. CDR3 region: CASSQARQNTEAFF. The CDR3, as DNA: TGTGCCAGCAGCCAAGCGCGACAGAACACTGAAGCTTTCTTT. V gene TRBV14 combines with J gene TRBJ1-1; D is unclear. The CDR3 loop spans 14 amino acids. Germline-derived CDR1 and CDR2 are SGHDN and FVKESK. Trimming took off 1 base at V and 1 base at J, with 7 bases between the two ends.

The chain carries TRBV11-2 and TRBJ2-5, with D perhaps TRBD1 (6 bases). The V and J ends lost 0 bases and 4 bases respectively, with 18 bases between them. This CDR3 region has 17 residues. Germline V CDR1 and CDR2: SGHAT, FQNNGV. CDR3 DNA: TGTGCCAGCAGCTTAGAGAGACAACCGATCAGGGGAGAGACCCAGTACTTC. Amino acids: CASSLERQPIRGETQYF.

This clonotype showed up many times. The chain combines TRBV29-1 with TRBJ2-1, with TRBD1 matching over 7 bases. Germline values: CDR1 SQVTM, CDR2 ANQGSEA. The CDR3 loop spans 14 amino acids. The J segment lost 4 bases and the V segment lost 4 bases, leaving 7 bases of the junction unmatched. The CDR3 spells CSVGRQGLYNEQFF. CDR3 in DNA: TGCAGCGTTGGGCGACAGGGTCTTTACAATGAGCAGTTCTTC.

This clonotype was seen only a few times. The V gene is TRBV27, the J gene TRBJ2-1; weak D call: TRBD1 (5 bases). Trimming removed 5 bases at V and 0 bases at J, with 8 bases between. This CDR3 region has 14 residues. From germline, CDR1 is MNHEY and CDR2 SMNVEV (reference sequence). In DNA, the CDR3 is TGTGCCAGCAGTGTAAGGGGCTCCTACAATGAGCAGTTCTTC. Residues: CASSVRGSYNEQFF.

The chain employs TRBV5-1 and TRBJ2-7; D might be TRBD1 (6 bases). Germline V gives CDR1 SGHRS, CDR2 YFSETQ. Trimming pared 1 base from V and 5 bases from J, leaving 16 bases between. The CDR3 extends over 15 amino acids. This chain's CDR3 is CASSLRDTGSDEQYF. The CDR3 DNA follows: TGCGCCAGCAGCTTGAGGGACACAGGGTCGGACGAGCAGTACTTC.

The chain employs TRBV5-6 and TRBJ2-1, with 9 bases that match TRBD1. The CDR3 is made up of 16 amino acids. With 4 bases clipped from V and 0 bases from J, the junction kept 5 bases outside the gene matches. The V gene's germline CDR1 is SGHDT and CDR2 YYEEEE. CDR3 loop: CASSIDRGGSYNEQFF. The CDR3 region has the DNA TGTGCCAGCAGCATAGACAGGGGGGGCTCCTACAATGAGCAGTTCTTC.

This clonotype was counted at least ten times. The rearrangement uses TRBV5-1 and TRBJ1-2, with 7 bases matching TRBD1. This CDR3 is 14 amino acids long. CDR1 SGHRS and CDR2 YFSETQ come from the germline V gene. The junction had 7 bases not matched to a gene; V was cut back by 4 bases and J by 4 bases. CDR3 protein: CASSETGTLYGYTF. The CDR3 DNA sequence: TGCGCCAGCAGCGAGACAGGGACACTCTATGGCTACACCTTC.

This clonotype was recorded a few times. The V gene is TRBV20-1, the J gene TRBJ2-6; D may be TRBD2 (6 bases). Germline values: CDR1 DFQATT, CDR2 SNEGSKA (reference sequence). V lost 5 bases to trimming and J lost 1 base, with 9 bases between them. The CDR3 spans 14 residues. In nucleotides, the CDR3 is TGCAGTGCTTCAGGAGGGTCTGGGGCCAACGTCCTGACTTTC. It translates to CSASGGSGANVLTF.